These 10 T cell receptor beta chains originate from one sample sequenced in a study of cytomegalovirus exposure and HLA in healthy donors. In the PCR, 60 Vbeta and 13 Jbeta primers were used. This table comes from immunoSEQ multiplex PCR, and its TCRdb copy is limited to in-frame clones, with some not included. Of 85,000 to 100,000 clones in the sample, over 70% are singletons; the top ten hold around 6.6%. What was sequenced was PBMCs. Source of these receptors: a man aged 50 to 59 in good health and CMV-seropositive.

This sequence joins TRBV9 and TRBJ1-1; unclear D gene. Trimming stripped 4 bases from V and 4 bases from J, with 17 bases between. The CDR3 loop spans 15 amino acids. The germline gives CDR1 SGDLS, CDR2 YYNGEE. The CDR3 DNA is TGTGCCAGCAGCCCCGCCGGAGGGTCGGGCACTGAAGCTTTCTTT. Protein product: CASSPAGGSGTEAFF.

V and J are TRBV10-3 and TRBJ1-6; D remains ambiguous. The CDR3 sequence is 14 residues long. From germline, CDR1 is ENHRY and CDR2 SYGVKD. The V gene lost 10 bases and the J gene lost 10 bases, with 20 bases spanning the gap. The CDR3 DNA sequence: TGTGCCACGACGCCTGGAGGACGTGAATCACCCCTCCACTTT. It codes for CATTPGGRESPLHF.

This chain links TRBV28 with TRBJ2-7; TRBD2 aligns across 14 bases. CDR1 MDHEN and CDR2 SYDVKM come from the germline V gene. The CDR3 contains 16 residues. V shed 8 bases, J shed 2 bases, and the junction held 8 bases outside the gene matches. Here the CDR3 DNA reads TGTGCCAGCTCCGGACTAGCGGGGGGACTTGCCTACGAGCAGTACTTC. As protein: CASSGLAGGLAYEQYF.

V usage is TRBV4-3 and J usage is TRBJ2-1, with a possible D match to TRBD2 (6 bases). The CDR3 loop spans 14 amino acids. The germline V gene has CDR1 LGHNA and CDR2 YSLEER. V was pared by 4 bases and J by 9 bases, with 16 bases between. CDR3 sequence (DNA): TGCGCCAGCAGCCCTCATGGGCGGGAAATTGAGCAGTTCTTC. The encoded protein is CASSPHGREIEQFF.

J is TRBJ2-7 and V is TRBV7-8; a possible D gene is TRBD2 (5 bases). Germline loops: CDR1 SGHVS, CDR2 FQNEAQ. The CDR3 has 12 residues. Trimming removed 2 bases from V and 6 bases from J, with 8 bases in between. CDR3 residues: CASSLRGLEQYF. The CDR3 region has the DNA TGTGCCAGCAGCTTAAGAGGGCTCGAGCAGTACTTC.

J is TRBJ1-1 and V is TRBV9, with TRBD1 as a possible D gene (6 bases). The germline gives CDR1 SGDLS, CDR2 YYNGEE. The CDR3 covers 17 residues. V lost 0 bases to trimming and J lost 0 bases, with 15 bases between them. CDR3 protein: CASSVAPTTGMNTEAFF. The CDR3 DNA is TGTGCCAGCAGCGTAGCCCCCACGACAGGCATGAACACTGAAGCTTTCTTT.

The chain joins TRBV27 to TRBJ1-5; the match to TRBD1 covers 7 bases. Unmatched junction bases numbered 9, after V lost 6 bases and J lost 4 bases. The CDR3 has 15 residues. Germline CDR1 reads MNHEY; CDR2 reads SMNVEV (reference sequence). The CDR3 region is CASSWTGTDNQPQHF. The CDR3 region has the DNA TGTGCCAGCAGCTGGACGGGGACAGATAATCAGCCCCAGCATTTT.

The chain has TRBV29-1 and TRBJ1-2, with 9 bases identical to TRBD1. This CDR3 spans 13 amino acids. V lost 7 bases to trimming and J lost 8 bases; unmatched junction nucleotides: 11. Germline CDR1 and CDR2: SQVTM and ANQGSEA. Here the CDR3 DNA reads TGCAGCGCGTCCCGGGACAGGGTCGACGGCTACACCTTC. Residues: CSASRDRVDGYTF. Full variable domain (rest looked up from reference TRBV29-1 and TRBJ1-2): SAVISQKPSRDICQRGTSLTIQCQVDSQVTMMFWYRQQPGQSLTLIATANQGSEATYESGFVIDKFPISRPNLTFSTLTVSNMSPEDSSIYLCSASRDRVDGYTFGSGTRLTVV.

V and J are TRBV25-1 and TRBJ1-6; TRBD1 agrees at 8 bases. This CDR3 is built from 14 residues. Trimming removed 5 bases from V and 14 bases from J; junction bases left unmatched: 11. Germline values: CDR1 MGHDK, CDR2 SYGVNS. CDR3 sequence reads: CASSPRTGNSALHF. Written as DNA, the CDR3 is TGTGCCAGCAGTCCACGGACAGGGAATAGCGCCCTCCACTTT.

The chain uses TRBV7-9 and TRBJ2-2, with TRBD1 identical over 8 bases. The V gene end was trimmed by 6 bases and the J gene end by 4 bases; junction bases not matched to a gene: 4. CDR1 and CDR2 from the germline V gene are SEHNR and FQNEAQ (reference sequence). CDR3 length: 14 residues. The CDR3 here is CASRPGTGTGELFF. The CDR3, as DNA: TGTGCCAGCAGACCCGGGACAGGCACCGGGGAGCTGTTTTTT.